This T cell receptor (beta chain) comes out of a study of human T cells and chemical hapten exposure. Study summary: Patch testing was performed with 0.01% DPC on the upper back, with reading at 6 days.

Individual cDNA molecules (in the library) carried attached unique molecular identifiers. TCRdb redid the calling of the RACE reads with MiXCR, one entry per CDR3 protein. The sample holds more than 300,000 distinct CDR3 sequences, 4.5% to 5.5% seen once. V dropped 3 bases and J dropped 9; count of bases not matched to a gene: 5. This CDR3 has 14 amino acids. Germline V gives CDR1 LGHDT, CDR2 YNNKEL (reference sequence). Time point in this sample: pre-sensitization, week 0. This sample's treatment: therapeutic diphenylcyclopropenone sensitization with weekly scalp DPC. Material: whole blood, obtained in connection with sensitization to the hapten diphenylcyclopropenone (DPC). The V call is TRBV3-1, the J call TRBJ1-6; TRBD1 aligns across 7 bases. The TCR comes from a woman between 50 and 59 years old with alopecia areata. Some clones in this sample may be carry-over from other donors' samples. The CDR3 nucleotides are TGTGCCAGCAGCCACGACAGGGAACGTTCACCCCTCCACTTT. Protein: CASSHDRERSPLHF. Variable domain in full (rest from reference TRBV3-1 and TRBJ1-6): DTAVSQTPKYLVTQMGNDKSIKCEQNLGHDTMYWYKQDSKKFLKIMFSYNNKELIINETVPNRFSPKSPDKAHLNLHINSLELGDSAVYFCASSHDRERSPLHFGNGTRLTVT.